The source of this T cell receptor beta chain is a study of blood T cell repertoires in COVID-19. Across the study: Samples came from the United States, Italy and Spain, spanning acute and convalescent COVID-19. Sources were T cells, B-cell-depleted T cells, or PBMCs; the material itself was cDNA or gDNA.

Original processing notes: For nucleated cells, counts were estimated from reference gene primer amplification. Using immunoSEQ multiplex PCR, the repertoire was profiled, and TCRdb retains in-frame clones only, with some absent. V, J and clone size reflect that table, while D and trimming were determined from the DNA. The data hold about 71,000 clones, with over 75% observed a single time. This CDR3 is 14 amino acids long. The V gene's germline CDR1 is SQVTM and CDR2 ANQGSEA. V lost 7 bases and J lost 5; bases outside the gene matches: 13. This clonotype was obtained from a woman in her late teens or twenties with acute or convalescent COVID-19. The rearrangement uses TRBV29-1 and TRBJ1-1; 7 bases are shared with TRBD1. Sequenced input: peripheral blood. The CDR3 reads CSGAYRGLGTEAFF. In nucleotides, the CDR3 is TGCAGCGGCGCATACAGGGGTTTAGGGACTGAAGCTTTCTTT.